Described below is a single T cell receptor (beta chain) sequence and its context. Original handling: Scientists estimated how many nucleated cells there were by amplifying reference gene primers. Here immunoSEQ multiplex PCR was the method, and the copy in TCRdb shows in-frame clones only, minus some. V and J calls and clone size are as listed in that table; D and trimming were resolved from the DNA. The sample consists of a few hundred thousand clones, around 89% of them appearing once. Enrolled through a virtual design, the participants were between about 18 and 89 years of age and came from under 30 US areas. Each recovered donor of Cohort 3 presented with two negative PCRs, clearance, or symptom resolution. V was cut by 5 bases and J by 8 bases, with 18 bases left in between. Per the germline V gene, CDR1 is LGHNA and CDR2 is YSLEER. The CDR3 loop spans 15 amino acids. The data derive from a study of blood T cell repertoires in COVID-19. Study-level information: From the United States, Italy and Spain came samples of acute and convalescent COVID-19.

The sequenced material came from PBMCs or T cells enriched from blood (not recorded which). The clonotype comes from a woman between 50 and 59 years old who had recovered from COVID-19. This chain connects TRBV4-3 to TRBJ1-4; D might be TRBD1 (6 bases). The CDR3 DNA reads as TGCGCCAGCAGCAGCAGGGCGGGGGCCTGGGAAAAACTGTTTTTT. Translation gives CASSSRAGAWEKLFF.